This entry concerns a single T cell receptor beta chain. The antigen is unknown. Lacking the conserved final phenylalanine or tryptophan, this CDR3 likely reflects a read error. This CDR3 has 17 residues. V lost 6 bases and J lost 1, with 19 bases in between. TCR beta VDJ and CDR3 were profiled, and genomic DNA was the template. TCRdb analysed the reads with MiXCR anew, one entry per CDR3 protein. The sample consists of a few hundred thousand distinct CDR3 sequences, just under 70% of them appearing once. The sample originates from a study of CD8+CD57+ T cells in acquired aplastic anemia. Study-level results: Some 28 CD8+ CDR3 sequences occurred in both the patients and the controls.

Source material: sorted CD4+, CD8+, or CD8+CD57+ T cells (not recorded which) from PBMCs. This TCR was sampled from a human donor in good health, serving as a control. The chain is built from TRBV12-3 or TRBV12-4 and TRBJ2-1; D possibly corresponds to TRBD2 (7 bases). The DNA of the CDR3 is TGTGCCAGCAGCGAGGGGGGGGGGGGGTTTTCCTACAATGAGCAGTTCTCC. It yields the protein CASSEGGGGFSYNEQFS.